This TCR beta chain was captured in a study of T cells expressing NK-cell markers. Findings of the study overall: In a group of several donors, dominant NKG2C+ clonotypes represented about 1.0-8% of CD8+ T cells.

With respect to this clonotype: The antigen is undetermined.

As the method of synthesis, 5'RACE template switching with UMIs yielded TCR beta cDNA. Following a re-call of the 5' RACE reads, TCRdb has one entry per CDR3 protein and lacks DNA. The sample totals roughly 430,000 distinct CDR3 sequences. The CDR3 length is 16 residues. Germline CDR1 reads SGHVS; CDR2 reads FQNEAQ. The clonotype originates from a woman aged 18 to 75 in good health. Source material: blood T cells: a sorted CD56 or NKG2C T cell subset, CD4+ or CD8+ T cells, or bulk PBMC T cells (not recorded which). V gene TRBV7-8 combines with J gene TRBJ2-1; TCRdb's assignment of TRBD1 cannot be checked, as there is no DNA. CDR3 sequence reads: CASSLSFGEMGNEQFF.